The source of this TCR beta chain is a study of radiation and T cells in renal cell carcinoma (TCRdb year 2020). Regarding the research as a whole: Samples came from a clinical trial, in which primary renal cell carcinomas received 15 Gy stereotactic body radiation therapy followed by nephrectomy 4 weeks later. TCR beta sequencing covered some 55 samples in total, comprising around 26 tumors and roughly 27 peripheral blood samples. Across all 53 samples, 4,016,671 unique CDR3 nucleotide sequences, encoding about 2,700,000 unique CDR3 amino acid sequences, were identified.

Summary of the overall study and its limitations: Top tumor clonotypes rose in blood from baseline to 2 weeks post-radiation, then contracted by 4 weeks, suggesting transient expansion of tumor-resident clones. Changes in the blood repertoire were not tracked past 4 weeks after treatment. Because pretreatment tumor biopsies were not available, the baseline intratumoral presence of clonotypes could not be determined. Effects of radiation dose or scheduling on the TCR repertoire could not be addressed with the single-armed trial design.

The immunoSEQ kit was used, according to the manufacturer's recommendations, to generate TCR beta libraries from genomic DNA. Library preparation used a first multiplex PCR with proprietary primers, then a second PCR adding unique barcodes, with bead cleanups after each round. Each sample batch included a kit-provided positive control reaction and a negative control reaction. The final libraries were assessed on an Agilent 4200 TapeStation D1000 ScreenTape, pooled by volume, and quantified by qPCR. An Illumina NextSeq500 fitted with a MidOutput 150-cycle cartridge performed the sequencing, running 156 Read1 cycles and 15 Index1 cycles with the kit's custom primers. The pooled library was loaded at around 1.1 pM with a roughly 20% PhiX control spike-in. The authors' analysis ran thus. Vendor-processed data were analyzed in R, with a clonotype defined as all T cells sharing the same CDR3 nucleotide sequence. In the clone abundance analyses, frequencies were normalized to the 10,000 most abundant clones in each sample. Public T cell clones, which averaged fewer than five per sample, were removed prior to analysis. Tumor-enriched and baseline blood-enriched clonotypes were defined by at least a 32-fold difference in abundance between compartments. A beta-binomial differential abundance model was applied to find clonotypes that expanded or contracted between blood time points. Tumor-blood repertoire similarity was measured with the Baroni-Urbani and Buser coefficient, and group comparisons used two-tailed Wilcoxon tests in R. The table was pulled from immuneACCESS by TCRdb, which kept in-frame rearrangements only. Such tables lose some clones; where checked, under half of the loss comes from unresolved V genes, and the rest has no known cause. V, J and clone size were drawn from that table, and D and trimming were deduced from the DNA. The table for this sample lists 150,000 or so clones; approximately 87% of them were counted only once. The ten top clones hold approximately 24% of the sample.

Trimming removed 7 bases from V and 0 bases from J, leaving 12 bases between the germline ends. Including the terminal cysteine and phenylalanine, the CDR3 comprises 15 residues. Just CDR3 DNA is preserved here, 45 bases in frame from base 1. Taken from the germline V gene (reference sequence), the CDR1 and CDR2 loops are SSHAT and FNYEAQ. Read against the paper, the sample's time point label means: baseline pretreatment blood. The treatment or condition label of this sample denotes: 15 Gy SBRT to primary tumor, nephrectomy 4 weeks later. To track tumor-enriched clonotypes, serial peripheral blood was sampled from radiation-treated patients at baseline and at 2 weeks and 4 weeks after SBRT. Renal cell carcinoma with clear cell pathology was present in all patients. The QIAamp DNA Blood Mini Kit (Qiagen) was used to prepare genomic DNA for TCR sequencing. The analyses included only samples that passed all quality control checks.

Note on this clone: This clone's antigen is unknown. Base qualities are missing; no much larger clone stands one base away.

The origin of this receptor is a woman in her forties or fifties with renal cell carcinoma. The sequence joins TRBV7-7 to TRBJ2-2; the D gene is not confidently resolved. The sequencing used blood, collected from a patient whose treatment included radiotherapy and nephrectomy. The CDR3 protein: CASTRSIANTGELFF. DNA sequence: TGTGCCAGCACCAGGTCGATCGCGAACACCGGGGAGCTGTTTTTT.